This TCR beta chain was identified in a study of Ad26.COV2.S vaccination and SARS-CoV-2 variants. Study in general: Each vaccinee took Ad26.COV2.S intramuscularly, once or twice 56 days apart.

Described treatment: about 20 received Ad26.COV2.S at low or high dose, single or two shots; about five received placebo; per-sample allocation not given. Sampling was done on day 63 after the first vaccine or placebo injection. Recruitment in Boston yielded a donor of adult age, 18-55 years. Built on an Ad26 vector, the vaccine expressed Wuhan-strain SARS-CoV-2 spike. This table comes from immunoSEQ multiplex PCR, and its TCRdb copy is limited to in-frame clones, with some not included. The data show a few hundred thousand clones, roughly 90% seen once. A remark on this clone: The antigen remains unidentified.

Study outcomes and limitations: TCR breadth and depth estimates may have understated total T cell responses.

The sample consisted of peripheral blood, taken in a trial of Ad26.COV2.S vaccine versus placebo. This receptor was taken from a person between 18 and 65 years old who received the Ad26.COV2.S COVID-19 vaccine or a placebo.

CDR3 sequence: CASSLGAAINEKLFF. CDR3 DNA sequence: TGTGCCAGCAGCTTAGGAGCAGCAATTAATGAAAAACTGTTTTTT. The J gene is TRBJ1-4, the V gene TRBV7-2; no definite D call. The CDR3 runs to 15 residues. Trimming stripped 1 base from V and 4 bases from J, with 10 bases between. Germline V lookup: CDR1 SGHTA, CDR2 FQGNSA.